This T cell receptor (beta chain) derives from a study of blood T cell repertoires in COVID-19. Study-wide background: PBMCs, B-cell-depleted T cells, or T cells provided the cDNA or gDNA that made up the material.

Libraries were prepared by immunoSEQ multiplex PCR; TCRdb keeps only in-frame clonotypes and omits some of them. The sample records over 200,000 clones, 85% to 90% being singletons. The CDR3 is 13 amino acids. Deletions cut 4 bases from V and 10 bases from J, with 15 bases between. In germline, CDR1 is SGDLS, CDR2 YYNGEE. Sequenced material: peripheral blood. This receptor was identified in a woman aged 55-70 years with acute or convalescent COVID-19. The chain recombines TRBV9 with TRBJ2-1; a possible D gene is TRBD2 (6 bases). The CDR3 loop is CASSTPGLREQFF. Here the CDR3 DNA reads TGTGCCAGCAGCACTCCGGGACTTAGGGAGCAGTTCTTC.